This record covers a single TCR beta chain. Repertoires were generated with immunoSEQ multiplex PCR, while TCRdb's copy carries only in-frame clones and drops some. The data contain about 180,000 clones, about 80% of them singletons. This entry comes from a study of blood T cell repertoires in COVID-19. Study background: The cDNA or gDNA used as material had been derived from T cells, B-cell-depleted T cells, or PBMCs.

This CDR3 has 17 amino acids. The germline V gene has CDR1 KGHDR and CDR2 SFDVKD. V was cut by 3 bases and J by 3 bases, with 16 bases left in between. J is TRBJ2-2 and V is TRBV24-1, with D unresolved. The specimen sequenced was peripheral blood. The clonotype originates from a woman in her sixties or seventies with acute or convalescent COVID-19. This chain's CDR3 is CATSDPFSTTDTGELFF. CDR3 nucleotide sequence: TGTGCCACCAGTGATCCCTTTTCGACAACTGACACCGGGGAGCTGTTTTTT.